This T cell receptor (beta chain) was profiled in a study of T cell responses to AZD1222 COVID-19 vaccine. Sequencing was performed with immunoSEQ multiplex PCR; in TCRdb, only in-frame clones are kept and a portion is missing. Of 200,000 or so clones in the sample, 92% are singletons; the top ten hold about 9.4%. The CDR3 has 13 amino acids. The germline V and J ends were trimmed by 3 bases and 5 bases, with 10 bases remaining between them. Germline loops: CDR1 MGHDK, CDR2 SYGVNS. The V and J genes are TRBV25-1 and TRBJ1-2; D may be TRBD1 (5 bases). The sequenced sample was peripheral blood, obtained on day 0 of AZD1222 vaccination. This TCR derives from an adult in good health. In nucleotides, the CDR3 is TGTGCCAGCAGTGACGGGGGTTTTTATGGCTACACCTTC. It specifies CASSDGGFYGYTF.